What follows are 27 T cell receptor beta chains derived from one specimen sequenced in a study of cytomegalovirus exposure and HLA in healthy donors. 60 Vbeta and 13 Jbeta primers were used in PCR. The table came from immunoSEQ multiplex PCR; TCRdb's copy has only in-frame clones and leaves some out. The top ten hold around 1.4% of the sample, which has fewer than 250,000 clones, more than 70% seen once. Sequenced input: PBMCs. The receptors come from a human donor in good health.

The V gene is TRBV21-1, the J gene TRBJ1-5; the table's D call of TRBD1 was not tested on the DNA. TRBV21-1 is noted as a pseudogene. CDR3 length equals 17 residues. In DNA form, the CDR3 reads TGTGCCACCAAATCTCCTAACAGGGTGGGGAGCAATCAGCCCCAGCATTTT. Protein sequence: CATKSPNRVGSNQPQHF.

The chain has TRBV9 and TRBJ2-2; 7 nucleotides align to TRBD1. V lost 5 bases and J lost 5; bases outside the gene matches: 6. CDR1 and CDR2 from the germline V gene are SGDLS and YYNGEE. This CDR3 is 14 amino acids long. The CDR3 reads CASRIATGTGELFF. The CDR3 nucleotides are TGTGCCAGCAGAATCGCGACAGGGACCGGGGAGCTGTTTTTT.

In this sample, this clone turned up a few times. This chain links TRBV7-9 with TRBJ2-2; 11 positions agree with TRBD2. J lost 4 bases, V lost 5 bases, and 3 bases had no gene match. From germline, CDR1 is SEHNR and CDR2 FQNEAQ (reference sequence). This CDR3 contains 15 residues. As DNA, the CDR3 is TGTGCCAGCAGCCTCCTAGCGGGAGGCACCGGGGAGCTGTTTTTT. This translates into CASSLLAGGTGELFF.

The chain carries TRBV5-1 and TRBJ1-3; D perhaps matches TRBD1 (5 bases). This CDR3 region has 17 residues. The V and J ends lost 1 base and 2 bases respectively, with 16 bases between them. Germline CDR1 is SGHRS and CDR2 is YFSETQ. CDR3 sequence reads: CASSLFGGRAAGNTIYF. The CDR3 DNA reads as TGCGCCAGCAGCTTGTTCGGCGGCAGGGCCGCTGGAAACACCATATATTTT.

Of note for this clone: Distinct nucleotide sequences in the sample also encode this CDR3. The CDR3 loop reads CAWSPGLAGVAAQYF. The CDR3 region has the DNA TGTGCCTGGAGTCCGGGACTAGCGGGGGTAGCGGCCCAGTACTTC. The chain recombines TRBV30 with TRBJ2-5; TRBD2 agrees at 14 bases. Per the germline V gene, CDR1 is GTSNPN and CDR2 is SVGIG (reference sequence). The V segment lost 2 bases and the J segment 9 bases; nucleotides outside the gene matches: 8. The CDR3 extends over 15 amino acids. Filled out from reference TRBV30 and TRBJ2-5, the complete variable domain reads SQTIHQWPATLVQPVGSPLSLECTVEGTSNPNLYWYRQAAGRGLQLLFYSVGIGQISSEVPQNLSASRPQDRQFILSSKKLLLSDSGFYLCAWSPGLAGVAAQYFGPGTRLLVL.

V gene TRBV5-1 combines with J gene TRBJ2-1; 9 nucleotides match TRBD2. The V and J ends lost 3 bases and 9 bases, in that order; junction bases with no gene match: 4. This CDR3 has 13 residues. Germline V lookup: CDR1 SGHRS, CDR2 YFSETQ. The CDR3 spells CASSSGLATEQFF. The CDR3 bases are TGCGCCAGCAGCTCGGGACTAGCCACTGAGCAGTTCTTC.

CDR3: CASSSGQGLRTGNEKLFF. As DNA, the CDR3 is TGTGCCAGCAGCTCAGGACAGGGCTTACGAACGGGTAATGAAAAACTGTTTTTT. The chain joins TRBV5-8 to TRBJ1-4; 8 bases line up with TRBD1. There are 18 residues in the CDR3. With 3 bases clipped from V and 4 bases from J, the junction kept 14 bases outside the gene matches. Germline V gene data show CDR1 as SGHTS and CDR2 as YDEGEE.

The chain's CDR3 is CASSPAGGPTDTQYF. The CDR3 coding sequence is TGCGCCAGCAGCCCGGCGGGAGGGCCTACAGATACGCAGTATTTT. The rearrangement uses TRBV5-1 and TRBJ2-3, with 9 nucleotides matching TRBD2. Germline CDR1 is SGHRS and CDR2 is YFSETQ. This CDR3 has 15 amino acids. The ends lost 4 bases at V and 3 bases at J; junction bases unmatched: 6.

The chain is built from TRBV4-1 and TRBJ2-7; the match to TRBD1 covers 10 bases. The CDR3 is made up of 15 amino acids. Germline CDR1 reads MGHRA; CDR2 reads YSYEKL. Unmatched junction bases numbered 6, after V lost 3 bases and J lost 4 bases. The DNA for the CDR3 is TGCGCCAGCAGCCAGCACCGGGACAGGGGATACGAGCAGTACTTC. Protein: CASSQHRDRGYEQYF.

The chain combines TRBV7-2 with TRBJ2-5; TRBD2 agrees at 7 bases. The V and J ends lost 8 bases and 4 bases, in that order; junction bases with no gene match: 16. Per the germline V gene, CDR1 is SGHTA and CDR2 is FQGNSA. CDR3 size: 16 residues. DNA of the CDR3: TGTGCCAGCGGAAAGGGGCCCATGTCGGGAGGAGAGACCCAGTACTTC. Translation gives CASGKGPMSGGETQYF. The variable domain in full, completed from reference TRBV7-2 and TRBJ2-5, reads GAGVSQSPSNKVTEKGKDVELRCDPISGHTALYWYRQSLGQGLEFLIYFQGNSAPDKSGLPSDRFSAERTGGSVSTLTIQRTQQEDSAVYLCASGKGPMSGGETQYFGPGTRLLVL.

The chain carries TRBV10-3 and TRBJ2-7; 15 bases align to TRBD2. V lost 6 bases to trimming and J lost 5 bases; unmatched junction nucleotides: 2. Germline values: CDR1 ENHRY, CDR2 SYGVKD. The CDR3 totals 14 residues. The CDR3 sequence: CAIRGLAGGHEQYF. The CDR3 DNA reads TGTGCCATCAGGGGACTAGCGGGAGGCCACGAGCAGTACTTC.

This rearrangement joins TRBV9 to TRBJ2-7; the D gene is possibly TRBD2 (6 bases). CDR3 length equals 15 residues. V dropped 0 bases and J dropped 2 bases, with 12 bases sitting between them. Germline V gene sequence: CDR1 SGDLS, CDR2 YYNGEE. The CDR3 here is CASSVGGDFTYEQYF. Written as DNA, the CDR3 is TGTGCCAGCAGCGTAGGGGGGGACTTTACCTACGAGCAGTACTTC.

With regard to this clone: This sample includes further DNA sequences coding for the same CDR3. This sequence joins TRBV6-5 and TRBJ2-3, with TRBD1 matching over 10 bases. V shed 6 bases and J 6 bases; nucleotides not matched to a gene: 9. There are 15 residues in the CDR3. In germline, CDR1 is MNHEY, CDR2 SVGAGI. The CDR3 region has the DNA TGTGCCAGCAGGCCCAGACAGGGGGCGGCCGATACGCAGTATTTT. Translated: CASRPRQGAADTQYF.

The rearrangement uses TRBV27 and TRBJ1-1, with 7 bases identical to TRBD1. Trimming removed 4 bases from V and 6 bases from J; junction bases left unmatched: 11. Germline V gives CDR1 MNHEY, CDR2 SMNVEV (reference sequence). The CDR3 is 15 amino acids. Here the CDR3 DNA reads TGTGCCAGCAGTTCCTATACTCAGGGGGACGCTGAAGCTTTCTTT. Encoded protein: CASSSYTQGDAEAFF.

The chain combines TRBV4-1 with TRBJ2-5, with TRBD1 as a possible D gene (6 bases). The CDR3 extends over 18 amino acids. The ends were cut back, 0 bases at V and 3 bases at J, with 20 bases in the middle. Per germline, CDR1 MGHRA and CDR2 YSYEKL. The CDR3 DNA is TGCGCCAGCAGCCAAGATCGAGGGGGTCCCCCCGGGAAAGAGACCCAGTACTTC. It encodes CASSQDRGGPPGKETQYF.

V usage is TRBV7-9 and J usage is TRBJ2-1, with 13 bases identical to TRBD2. Trimming removed 5 bases from V and 7 bases from J; junction bases left unmatched: 8. Germline V lookup: CDR1 SEHNR, CDR2 FQNEAQ (reference sequence). This CDR3 comprises 16 residues. The CDR3 spells CASSHAGTSGDNEQFF. The DNA of the CDR3 is TGTGCCAGCAGCCACGCTGGGACTAGCGGGGATAATGAGCAGTTCTTC.

The rearrangement links TRBV7-6 to TRBJ2-1; TRBD2 agrees at 14 bases. The J segment lost 7 bases and the V segment lost 5 bases, leaving 4 bases of the junction unmatched. Per germline, CDR1 SGHVS and CDR2 FNYEAQ. The CDR3 is 15 amino acids. CDR3 in DNA: TGTGCCAGCAGCCGCGGACTAGCGGGAGGTAATGAGCAGTTCTTC. This codes for CASSRGLAGGNEQFF.

The rearrangement uses TRBV18 and TRBJ2-5; TRBD1 might be the D (5 bases). This CDR3 has 13 residues. Germline values: CDR1 KGHSH, CDR2 LQKENI. The V and J ends lost 1 base and 4 bases respectively, with 7 bases between them. The DNA for the CDR3 is TGTGCCAGCTCACCACGCCAGGGAGAGACCCAGTACTTC. Encoded protein: CASSPRQGETQYF.

In nucleotides, the CDR3 is TGTGCCAGCAGCCCATATACTAACTCTGGAAACACCATATATTTT. The encoded protein is CASSPYTNSGNTIYF. The chain combines TRBV6-5 with TRBJ1-3, with no clear D. Germline loops: CDR1 MNHEY, CDR2 SVGAGI. Trimming stripped 6 bases from V and 0 bases from J, with 12 bases between. This CDR3 comprises 15 residues.

The genes are TRBV7-3 and TRBJ2-6; D may be TRBD2 (7 bases). Germline V gene data show CDR1 as SGHTA and CDR2 as FQGTGA. The CDR3 covers 15 residues. The V gene lost 1 base and the J gene lost 13 bases, with 17 bases spanning the gap. CDR3 bases: TGTGCCAGCAGCTTAATGTCGGGGGGCTTTGGGGTCCTGACTTTC. Protein: CASSLMSGGFGVLTF.

The chain joins TRBV5-1 to TRBJ2-6, with D tentatively TRBD1 (6 bases). There are 16 residues in the CDR3. Germline CDR1 SGHRS, CDR2 YFSETQ. V was clipped by 7 bases and J by 1 base, with 15 bases between them. The CDR3 nucleotides read TGCGCCAGCCAGGGGTGGACAGTTTCTGGGGCCAACGTCCTGACTTTC. Protein sequence: CASQGWTVSGANVLTF.

The V call is TRBV7-2, the J call TRBJ2-5, with D maybe TRBD1 (5 bases). CDR3 size: 13 residues. Germline CDR1 is SGHTA and CDR2 is FQGNSA. Trimming removed 7 bases at V and 5 bases at J, with 14 bases between. CDR3 nucleotide sequence: TGTGCCAGCATGCAGGGCTCCAGGGAGACCCAGTACTTC. Translating gives CASMQGSRETQYF.

This chain uses TRBV30 with TRBJ2-1; 8 positions match TRBD2. Per germline, CDR1 GTSNPN and CDR2 SVGIG (reference sequence). Trimming cost V 5 bases and J 0 bases; bases outside gene matches: 3. The CDR3 totals 14 residues. CDR3 loop: CAWHSGNSYNEQFF. Written as DNA, the CDR3 is TGTGCCTGGCATAGCGGGAACTCCTACAATGAGCAGTTCTTC.

V and J are TRBV7-2 and TRBJ1-1, with no clear D. Per the germline V gene, CDR1 is SGHTA and CDR2 is FQGNSA. CDR3 length: 14 residues. V lost 7 bases to trimming and J lost 4 bases, with 16 bases between them. The CDR3 sequence is CASTAANPGTEAFF. The CDR3 nucleotides are TGTGCCAGCACAGCGGCCAACCCGGGCACTGAAGCTTTCTTT.

J is TRBJ2-2 and V is TRBV7-9; 7 bases agree with TRBD1. In germline, CDR1 is SEHNR, CDR2 FQNEAQ (reference sequence). Trimming took 5 bases from V and 6 from J; bases not matched to a gene: 18. This CDR3 spans 18 amino acids. The CDR3 DNA follows: TGTGCCAGCAGCGCAGAAGATTACAGGGGCGTCGATCCCGGGGAGCTGTTTTTT. This codes for CASSAEDYRGVDPGELFF.

This clone appeared a few times. This rearrangement joins TRBV5-4 to TRBJ2-1; the match to TRBD2 covers 7 bases. The V gene's germline CDR1 is SGHNT and CDR2 YYREEE (reference sequence). The V segment lost 0 bases and the J segment 4 bases; nucleotides outside the gene matches: 4. The CDR3 sequence is 15 residues long. CDR3 sequence (DNA): TGTGCCAGCAGCTTGGAGGCTAGCGGTTACAATGAGCAGTTCTTC. As protein: CASSLEASGYNEQFF.

This chain uses TRBV7-2 with TRBJ1-5; TRBD1 matches 9 bases. V was pared by 1 base and J by 7 bases, with 5 bases of the junction left unmatched. CDR3 length: 15 amino acids. From germline, CDR1 is SGHTA and CDR2 FQGNSA. This CDR3 is CASSLDRGLDQPQHF. In DNA form, the CDR3 reads TGTGCCAGCAGCTTAGACAGGGGGCTTGACCAGCCCCAGCATTTT.